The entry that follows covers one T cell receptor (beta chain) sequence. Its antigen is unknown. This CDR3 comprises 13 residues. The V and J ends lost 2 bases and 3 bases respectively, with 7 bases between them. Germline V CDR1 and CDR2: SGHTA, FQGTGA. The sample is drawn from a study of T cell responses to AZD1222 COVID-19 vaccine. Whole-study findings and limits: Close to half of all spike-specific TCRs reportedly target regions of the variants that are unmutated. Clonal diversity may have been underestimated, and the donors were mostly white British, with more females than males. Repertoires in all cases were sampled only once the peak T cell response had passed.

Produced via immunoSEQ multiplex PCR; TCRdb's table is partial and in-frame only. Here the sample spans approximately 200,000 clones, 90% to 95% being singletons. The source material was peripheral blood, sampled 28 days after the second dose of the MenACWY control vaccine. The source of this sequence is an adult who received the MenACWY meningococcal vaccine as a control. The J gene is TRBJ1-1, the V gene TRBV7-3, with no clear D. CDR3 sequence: CASSLSEYTEAFF. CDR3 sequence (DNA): TGTGCCAGCAGCTTATCTGAGTACACTGAAGCTTTCTTT.